The rows below give T cell receptor beta chains drawn from one sample of a study of blood T cells in healthy people across ages. Via MiXCR, TCRdb re-called the 5' RACE reads, giving one row per CDR3 protein. The table lists around 1,900,000 distinct CDR3 sequences, about 39% of them singletons. The specimen was blood. Receptor source: a human donor in good health. The CDR3 runs from the conserved cysteine through the conserved F or W. The D gene is left open where the match is weak. Some rows have no size entry. The others give once, few or many, or a class for an expanded clone.

V gene,clone size,D gene,J gene,CDR3 protein,CDR3 DNA
TRBV5-1,NA,NA,TRBJ1-4,CASRWGANEKRFF,TGCGCCAGTCGGTGGGGCGCTAATGAAAAACGGTTTTTT
TRBV5-1,many,NA,TRBJ2-6,CASSLAGTGANVLTF,TGTGCCAGCAGCTTGGCGGGGACAGGGGCCAACGTCCTGACTTTC
TRBV12-3/TRBV12-4,NA,NA,TRBJ1-2,CASTRIGGFEGYTF,TGTGCCAGCACCAGAATAGGGGGATTCGAAGGCTACACCTTC
TRBV11-3,few,NA,TRBJ1-4,CASSSDHNDKLFF,TGTGCCAGCAGCTCGGACCACAACGATAAACTGTTTTTT
TRBV7-8,few,NA,TRBJ2-6,CASSSPDGGFSGANVLTF,TGTGCCAGCAGCTCGCCCGACGGGGGCTTTTCTGGGGCCAACGTCCTGACTTTC
TRBV29-1,NA,TRBD1,TRBJ1-2,CSATDRGRDGYTF,TGCAGCGCTACCGACAGGGGAAGGGATGGCTACACCTTC
TRBV3-1,once,NA,TRBJ2-1,CASSSPGEGGYNEQFF,TGTGCCAGCAGCTCCCCGGGGGAAGGGGGCTACAATGAGCAGTTCTTC
TRBV20-1,few,TRBD2,TRBJ2-1,CSARVPLAGGDNEQFF,TGCAGTGCTAGAGTCCCCCTAGCGGGGGGGGACAATGAGCAGTTCTTC
TRBV5-1,once,TRBD1,TRBJ2-7,CASSEPQGAGYEQYF,TGCGCCAGCAGCGAACCACAGGGGGCGGGCTACGAGCAGTACTTC
TRBV29-1,NA,TRBD1,TRBJ1-2,CSVESPRHPGTGTANYGYTF,TGCAGCGTTGAAAGTCCCAGGCACCCGGGGACAGGGACCGCTAACTATGGCTACACCTTC
TRBV28,NA,TRBD1,TRBJ2-5,CASSSDRVGYETQYF,TGTGCCAGCAGCTCGGACAGGGTAGGGTATGAGACCCAGTACTTC
TRBV9,NA,TRBD1,TRBJ2-1,CASSGGQGKSYNEQFF,TGTGCCAGCAGCGGAGGACAGGGGAAGTCCTACAATGAGCAGTTCTTC
TRBV5-1,NA,TRBD1,TRBJ1-1,CASSLRDREAFF,TGCGCCAGCAGCTTGAGGGACAGGGAAGCTTTCTTT
TRBV16,NA,TRBD1,TRBJ1-6,CASSQGQGESPLHF,TGTGCCAGCAGCCAGGGACAGGGGGAATCACCCCTCCACTTT
TRBV5-1,NA,TRBD2,TRBJ2-7,CASSTASGGAAYEQYF,TGCGCCAGCAGCACCGCTAGCGGGGGGGCGGCGTACGAGCAGTACTTC
TRBV11-2,NA,TRBD2,TRBJ2-1,CASSDNTSAEQFF,TGTGCCAGCAGCGATAATACTAGCGCCGAGCAGTTCTTC
TRBV12-3/TRBV12-4,NA,NA,TRBJ2-1,CASSSPGGQWNEQFF,TGTGCCAGCAGTTCCCCGGGGGGCCAGTGGAATGAGCAGTTCTTC
TRBV10-3,few,NA,TRBJ1-1,CATLPKTNTEAFF,TGTGCCACCCTACCTAAGACAAACACTGAAGCTTTCTTT
TRBV6-2/TRBV6-3,NA,NA,TRBJ2-7,CVSSIGDSPYEQYF,TGTGTCAGCAGTATCGGGGACTCTCCCTACGAGCAGTACTTC
TRBV9,NA,NA,TRBJ2-7,CAGSPGPGPYEQYF,TGTGCCGGCAGCCCAGGCCCCGGGCCCTACGAGCAGTACTTC
TRBV9,NA,NA,TRBJ1-6,CASSSVAGHSPLHF,TGTGCCAGCAGTTCAGTGGCCGGACATTCACCCCTCCACTTT
TRBV7-3,many,TRBD2,TRBJ2-1,CASSLTGLVHNEQFF,TGTGCCAGCAGCTTAACGGGACTAGTACACAATGAGCAGTTCTTC
TRBV2,NA,NA,TRBJ1-5,CASSDRFHRPQHF,TGTGCCAGCAGCGACAGGTTCCATCGGCCCCAGCATTTT
TRBV7-2,few,NA,TRBJ2-1,CASSLGLPGVKQFF,TGTGCCAGCAGCTTAGGTCTGCCAGGGGTCAAGCAGTTCTTC